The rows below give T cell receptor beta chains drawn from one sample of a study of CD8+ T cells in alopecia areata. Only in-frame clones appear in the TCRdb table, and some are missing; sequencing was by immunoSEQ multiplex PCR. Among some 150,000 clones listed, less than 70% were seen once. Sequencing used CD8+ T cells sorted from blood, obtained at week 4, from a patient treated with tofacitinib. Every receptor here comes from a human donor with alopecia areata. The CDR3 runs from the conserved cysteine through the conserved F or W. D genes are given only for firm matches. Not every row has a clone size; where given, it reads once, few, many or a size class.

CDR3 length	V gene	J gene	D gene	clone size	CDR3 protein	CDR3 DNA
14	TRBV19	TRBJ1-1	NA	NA	CASSLRDIGTEAFF	TGTGCCAGTAGTCTCCGGGACATAGGGACTGAAGCTTTCTTT
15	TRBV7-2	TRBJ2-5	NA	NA	CASSLFDAPQWAQYF	TGTGCCAGCAGCTTGTTTGACGCCCCTCAATGGGCCCAGTACTTC
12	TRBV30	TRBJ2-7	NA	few	CAWSVLQYEQYF	TGTGCCTGGAGTGTACTGCAGTACGAGCAGTACTTC
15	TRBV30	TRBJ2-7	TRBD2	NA	CAWSVTSGGSYEQYF	TGTGCCTGGAGTGTTACTAGCGGGGGGTCCTACGAGCAGTACTTC
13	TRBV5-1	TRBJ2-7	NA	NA	CASSLGTALEQYF	TGCGCCAGCAGCTTGGGGACAGCGCTCGAGCAGTACTTC
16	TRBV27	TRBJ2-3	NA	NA	CASSLLPGPGTDTQYF	TGTGCCAGCAGTTTACTCCCCGGGCCAGGGACAGATACGCAGTATTTT
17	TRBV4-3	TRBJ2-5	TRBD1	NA	CASSQGPGQGFPETQYF	TGCGCCAGCAGCCAGGGTCCGGGACAGGGGTTTCCGGAGACCCAGTACTTC
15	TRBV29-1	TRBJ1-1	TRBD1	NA	CSFLGTGLLNTEAFF	TGCAGCTTCCTAGGGACAGGGCTACTAAACACTGAAGCTTTCTTT
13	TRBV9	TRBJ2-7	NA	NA	CASSVSTGYEQYF	TGTGCCAGCAGCGTCTCGACGGGATACGAGCAGTACTTC
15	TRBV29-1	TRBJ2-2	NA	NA	CSVAFERIHTGELFF	TGCAGCGTTGCTTTCGAGCGGATCCACACCGGGGAGCTGTTTTTT
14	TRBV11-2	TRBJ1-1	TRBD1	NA	CASSYGTANTEAFF	TGTGCCAGCAGCTATGGGACAGCGAACACTGAAGCTTTCTTT
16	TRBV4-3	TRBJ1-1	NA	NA	CASSQDGEGVNTEAFF	TGCGCCAGCAGCCAAGATGGGGAAGGGGTGAACACTGAAGCTTTCTTT
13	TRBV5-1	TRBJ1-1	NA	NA	CASSDAGNTEAFF	TGCGCCAGCAGTGATGCGGGGAACACTGAAGCTTTCTTT
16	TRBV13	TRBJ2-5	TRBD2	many	CASSYRGGGAQETQYF	TGTGCCAGCAGCTACCGCGGCGGGGGGGCCCAGGAGACCCAGTACTTC
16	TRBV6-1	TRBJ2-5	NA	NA	CASSDMGTEFWKTQYF	TGTGCCAGCAGTGATATGGGGACGGAGTTTTGGAAGACCCAGTACTTC
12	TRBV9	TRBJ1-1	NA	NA	CASGGPNTEAFF	TGTGCCAGCGGGGGCCCCAACACTGAAGCTTTCTTT
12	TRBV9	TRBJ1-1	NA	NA	CASSPPGHEAFF	TGTGCCAGCTCCCCACCGGGACACGAAGCTTTCTTT
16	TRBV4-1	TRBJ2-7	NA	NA	CASSQDPDSSSYEQYF	TGCGCCAGCAGCCAAGACCCGGACAGTAGCTCCTACGAGCAGTACTTC
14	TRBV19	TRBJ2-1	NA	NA	CASSNRGAYNEQFF	TGTGCCAGTAGTAACCGGGGGGCATACAATGAGCAGTTCTTC
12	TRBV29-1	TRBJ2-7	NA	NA	CSVVARSYEQYF	TGCAGCGTTGTGGCACGCTCCTACGAGCAGTACTTC
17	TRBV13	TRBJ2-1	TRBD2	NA	CASSLVDVLAGYNEQFF	TGTGCCAGCAGCTTAGTAGATGTACTAGCGGGGTACAATGAGCAGTTCTTC
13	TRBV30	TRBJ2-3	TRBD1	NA	CALDRGSGDTQYF	TGTGCCTTGGACAGGGGGAGTGGAGATACGCAGTATTTT
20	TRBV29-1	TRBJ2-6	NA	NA	CSVVVWAQKDQTTGANVLTF	TGCAGCGTTGTCGTCTGGGCCCAAAAGGACCAAACTACAGGGGCCAACGTCCTGACTTTC
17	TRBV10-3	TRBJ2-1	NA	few	CAISEETSETPYNEQFF	TGTGCCATCAGTGAGGAAACTTCGGAGACACCTTACAATGAGCAGTTCTTC
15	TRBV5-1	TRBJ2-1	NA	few	CASSLETPADNEQFF	TGCGCCAGCAGCTTGGAAACTCCCGCCGACAATGAGCAGTTCTTC
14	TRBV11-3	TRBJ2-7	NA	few	CASSLDPDSYEQYF	TGTGCCAGCAGCTTAGATCCGGATTCCTACGAGCAGTACTTC
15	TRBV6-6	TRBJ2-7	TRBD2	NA	CASSPISRGEYEQYF	TGTGCCAGCAGTCCTATAAGTCGGGGGGAGTACGAGCAGTACTTC
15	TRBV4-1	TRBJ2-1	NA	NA	CASSLSPGSSNEQFF	TGCGCCAGCAGCCTCTCGCCGGGGTCAAGCAATGAGCAGTTCTTC
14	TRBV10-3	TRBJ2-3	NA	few	CAISEGGNADTQYF	TGTGCCATCAGTGAGGGGGGAAATGCAGATACGCAGTATTTT
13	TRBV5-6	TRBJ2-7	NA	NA	CASSLVNSYEQYF	TGTGCCAGCAGCTTGGTGAATTCCTACGAGCAGTACTTC
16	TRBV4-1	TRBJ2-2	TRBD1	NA	CASSQGGGVNTGELFF	TGCGCCAGCAGCCAAGGAGGGGGCGTAAACACCGGGGAGCTGTTTTTT
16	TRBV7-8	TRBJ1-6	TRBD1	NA	CASSPGGQGENSPLHF	TGTGCCAGCAGCCCCGGGGGGCAGGGGGAGAATTCACCCCTCCACTTT